This T cell receptor (beta chain) was sequenced in a study of beta chain features in type 1 diabetes (dated by TCRdb to about 2018). Regarding the complete study: Patients and healthy donors did not differ in mean age, gender distribution, total cell number or subset yield. A total of under 120,000,000 sorted cells were examined across all samples, and RNA yield correlated strongly with the number of cells per subset. In the study, TCRB repertoires of sorted circulating CD4+ T cell subsets from recently diagnosed type 1 diabetes patients were compared with those of matched healthy donors. Regulatory and stem cell-like memory subsets were isolated from only 8 patients and roughly eight healthy donors, whereas naive and central memory subsets came from all 28 donors.

About this clone itself: Its cognate antigen has yet to be identified. No clone much larger than this one lies a single base away; base qualities are absent.

The High Capacity cDNA Reverse Transcription Kit was used to reverse transcribe all of the isolated RNA, meaning that expressed TCRB transcripts were what got sequenced. Deep immunoSEQ sequencing was performed on naive, central memory and regulatory T cell samples, with an average of roughly 4 million total reads per sample. Sorted cells were lysed in RLT buffer and RNA was extracted with DNase-treated RNeasy Micro or Mini kits, depending on cell number. Each cell subset was processed separately to prevent cross-contamination, with patient and healthy donor samples processed together. Using the immunoSEQ multiplex PCR, TCRB sequences were amplified from cDNA into 87-bp fragments spanning the CDR3 region. Amplicons were sequenced on the Illumina HiSeq platform. In the original analysis: Synthetic template baselines were used to correct PCR bias computationally, reads within Hamming distance 2 were collapsed, and singletons that could not be merged were discarded. Reads were aligned against IMGT to assign V, D and J genes, CDR3 length and insertions or deletions at six rearrangement sites. Within each subset, clonotype counts were normalized to sorted cell number, after which true diversity and Gini coefficients were computed with the tcR R package. The overlap coefficient, calculated on TCRB nucleotide sequences, was used to quantify repertoire sharing. Out-of-frame TCRB sequences from naive cells were analyzed to stand in for the pre-selection repertoire. TCRdb holds this immuneACCESS table with in-frame rearrangements only. Some clones are missing; in checked studies, unresolved V genes explain under half, and the rest has no known cause. V and J calls and clone size are as listed in that table; D and trimming were resolved from the DNA. This sample gives about 260,000 clones in total; about 20% of them show up just once. In total, the top ten clones hold 0.025% to 0.035% of the sample.

The CDR3 holds 14 amino acids from the cysteine to the phenylalanine. The sequence is cut down to CDR3 DNA, 42 bases in frame from base 1. CDR1 is given as SEHNR and CDR2 as FQNEAQ, both from the germline V gene (reference sequence). V loses 3 bases at its end and J loses 3 bases; junction bases beyond the gene matches: 2. Each donor gave one peripheral blood draw, averaging approximately 110 mL, which was collected into heparinised tubes. A BD FACSAria II was used to sort naive, central memory, regulatory and stem cell-like memory CD4+ T cells with a panel that included CD45RO, CCR7, CD25, CD127, CD95 and CD27. All sorted populations exceeded 95% purity. PBMCs were isolated immediately by Lymphoprep density gradient centrifugation and stained directly without culture. So that batch effects would be minimized, each experiment stained and sorted samples in pairs, pairing one healthy donor with one patient.

What the research found in general, with its limitations: Because small numbers of individuals were included in the HLA sub-analyses, any influence of HLA type on TCRB rearrangement was left unresolved. PCR might favor shorter templates, but patient and control samples were amplified and corrected together, so any skew would affect both groups equally. Fewer insertions and more nucleotide deletions at VDJ recombination sites were observed in patients with type 1 diabetes, implying thymic rearrangement abnormalities. Sequencing cDNA rather than genomic DNA could over-represent highly expressing activated cells, although activation and CD3 levels did not differ between groups. A moderate but significant shortening of TCRB CDR3 length was observed in type 1 diabetes patients in all four CD4+ subsets. Naive, central memory and regulatory TCRB repertoires appeared to be more alike among patients than among healthy donors.

The TCR originated in a woman aged 40 to 50 with type 1 diabetes. The chain uses TRBV7-9 and TRBJ1-3; 7 central bases correspond to TRBD1. Sequencing used naive CD4+ T cells from blood. The label giving this sample's cell subset or site can be read as: true naive CD4+ T cells. The bases read TGTGCCAGCAGCTTCACAGGGGATGGAAACACCATATATTTT. Its protein reads: CASSFTGDGNTIYF.